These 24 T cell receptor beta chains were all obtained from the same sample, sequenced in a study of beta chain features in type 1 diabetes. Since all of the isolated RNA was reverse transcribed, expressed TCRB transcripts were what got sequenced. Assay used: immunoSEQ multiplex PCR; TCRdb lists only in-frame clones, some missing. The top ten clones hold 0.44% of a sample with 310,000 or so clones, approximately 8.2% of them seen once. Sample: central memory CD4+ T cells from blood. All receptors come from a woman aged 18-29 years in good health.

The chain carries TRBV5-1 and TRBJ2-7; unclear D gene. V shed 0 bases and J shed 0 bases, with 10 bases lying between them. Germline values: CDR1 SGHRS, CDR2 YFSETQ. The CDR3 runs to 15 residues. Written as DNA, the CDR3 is TGCGCCAGCAGCTTGGATGGGATCAGCTCCTACGAGCAGTACTTC. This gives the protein CASSLDGISSYEQYF.

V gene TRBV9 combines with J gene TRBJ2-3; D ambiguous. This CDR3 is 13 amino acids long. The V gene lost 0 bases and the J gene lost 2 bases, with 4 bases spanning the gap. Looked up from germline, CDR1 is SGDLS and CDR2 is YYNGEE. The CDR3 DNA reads TGTGCCAGCAGCGTAGTGCCCACAGATACGCAGTATTTT. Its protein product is CASSVVPTDTQYF.

DNA for the CDR3: TGCGCCAGCAGCTTGTCGGGTTTGAGCACTGAAGCTTTCTTT. This sequence encodes CASSLSGLSTEAFF. The V call is TRBV5-1, the J call TRBJ1-1, with D unresolved. Germline CDR1 and CDR2: SGHRS and YFSETQ. Between the trimmed V and J ends, which lost 1 base and 4 bases, there was a span of 11 bases. CDR3 size: 14 residues.

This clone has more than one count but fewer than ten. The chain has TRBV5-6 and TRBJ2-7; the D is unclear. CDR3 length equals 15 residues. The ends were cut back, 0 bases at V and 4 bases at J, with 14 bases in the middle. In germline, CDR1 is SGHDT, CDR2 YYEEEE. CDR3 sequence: CASSLGLGLGYEQYF. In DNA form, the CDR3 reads TGTGCCAGCAGCTTGGGGCTGGGTTTGGGGTACGAGCAGTACTTC.

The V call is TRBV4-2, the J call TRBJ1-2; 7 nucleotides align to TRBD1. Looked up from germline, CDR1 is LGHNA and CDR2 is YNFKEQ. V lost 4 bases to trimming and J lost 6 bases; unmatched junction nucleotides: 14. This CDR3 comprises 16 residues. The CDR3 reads CASSPRIPGQQHGYTF. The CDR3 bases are TGTGCCAGCAGCCCCCGAATCCCGGGACAGCAACATGGCTACACCTTC.

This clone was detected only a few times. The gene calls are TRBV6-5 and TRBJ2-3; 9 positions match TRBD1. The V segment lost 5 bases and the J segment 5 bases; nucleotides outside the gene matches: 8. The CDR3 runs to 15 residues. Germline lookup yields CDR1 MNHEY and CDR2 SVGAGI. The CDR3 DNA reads TGTGCCAGCAGTGGAAGACAGGGGGGGCAAGATACGCAGTATTTT. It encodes CASSGRQGGQDTQYF.

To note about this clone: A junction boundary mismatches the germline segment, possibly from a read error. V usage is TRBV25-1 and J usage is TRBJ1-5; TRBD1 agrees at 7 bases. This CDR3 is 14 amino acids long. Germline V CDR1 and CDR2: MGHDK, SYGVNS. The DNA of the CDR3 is TGTGCCAGTAGTGATGACAGGGTCGGTCAGCCCCAGCATTTT. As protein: CASSDDRVGQPQHF.

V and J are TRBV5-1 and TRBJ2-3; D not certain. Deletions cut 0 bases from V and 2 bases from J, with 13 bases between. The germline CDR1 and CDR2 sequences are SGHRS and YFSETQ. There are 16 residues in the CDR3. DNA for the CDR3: TGCGCCAGCAGCTTGGTAGTGACACTGAACACAGATACGCAGTATTTT. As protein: CASSLVVTLNTDTQYF.

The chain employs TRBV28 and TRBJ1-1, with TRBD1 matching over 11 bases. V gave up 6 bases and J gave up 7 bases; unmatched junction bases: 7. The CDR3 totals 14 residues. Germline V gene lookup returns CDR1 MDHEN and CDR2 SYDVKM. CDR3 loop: CASRPGQGAVEAFF. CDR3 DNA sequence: TGTGCCAGCAGACCCGGACAGGGGGCGGTTGAAGCTTTCTTT.

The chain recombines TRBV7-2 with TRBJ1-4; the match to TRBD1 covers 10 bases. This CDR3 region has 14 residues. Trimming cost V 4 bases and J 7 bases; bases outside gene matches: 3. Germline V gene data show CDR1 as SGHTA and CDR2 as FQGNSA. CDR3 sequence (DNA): TGTGCCAGCAGCTGGACAGGGGGTGCTGAAAAACTGTTTTTT. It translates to CASSWTGGAEKLFF.

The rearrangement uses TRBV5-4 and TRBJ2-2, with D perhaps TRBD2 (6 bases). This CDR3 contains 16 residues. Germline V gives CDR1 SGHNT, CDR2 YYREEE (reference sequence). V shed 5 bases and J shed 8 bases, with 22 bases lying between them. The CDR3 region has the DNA TGTGCCAGCAGACCGGGGCGGGGATCCGCCCCGGGGGAGCTGTTTTTT. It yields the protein CASRPGRGSAPGELFF.

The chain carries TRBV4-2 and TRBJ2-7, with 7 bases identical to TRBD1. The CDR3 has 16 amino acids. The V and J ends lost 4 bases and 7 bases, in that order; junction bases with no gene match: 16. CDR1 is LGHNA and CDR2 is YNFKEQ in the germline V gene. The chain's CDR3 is CASSPITGDGHREQYF. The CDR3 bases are TGTGCCAGCAGCCCGATAACAGGGGACGGCCATAGGGAGCAGTACTTC.

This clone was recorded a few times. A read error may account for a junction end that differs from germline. The DNA of the CDR3 is TGTGCCAGCTCACCAAGTAGCGAGTTCTACGCGCAGTACTTC. Protein sequence: CASSPSSEFYAQYF. The chain joins TRBV18 to TRBJ2-7; tentatively, D is TRBD2 (5 bases). CDR1 KGHSH and CDR2 LQKENI come from the germline V gene. This CDR3 comprises 14 residues. Filled out from reference TRBV18 and TRBJ2-7, the complete variable domain reads NAGVMQNPRHLVRRRGQEARLRCSPMKGHSHVYWYRQLPEEGLKFMVYLQKENIIDESGMPKERFSAEFPKEGPSILRIQQVVRGDSAAYFCASSPSSEFYAQYFGPGTRLTVT.

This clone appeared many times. The DNA of the CDR3 is TGTGCCAGCACCGGCGAGGGATATACGCAGTATTTT. It translates to CASTGEGYTQYF. V usage is TRBV7-2 and J usage is TRBJ2-3; tentatively, D is TRBD2 (5 bases). The CDR3 consists of 12 residues. V was shortened by 7 bases and J by 7 bases, with 12 bases between the two germline ends. The germline CDR1 and CDR2 sequences are SGHTA and FQGNSA. The whole variable domain, filled in from reference TRBV7-2 and TRBJ2-3, reads GAGVSQSPSNKVTEKGKDVELRCDPISGHTALYWYRQSLGQGLEFLIYFQGNSAPDKSGLPSDRFSAERTGGSVSTLTIQRTQQEDSAVYLCASTGEGYTQYFGPGTRLTVL.

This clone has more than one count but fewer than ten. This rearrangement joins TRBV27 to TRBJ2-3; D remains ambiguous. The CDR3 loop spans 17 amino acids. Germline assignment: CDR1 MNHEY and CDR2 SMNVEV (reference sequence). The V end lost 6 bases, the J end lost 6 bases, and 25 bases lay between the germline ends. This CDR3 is CASRRTPGPPMADTQYF. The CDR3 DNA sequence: TGTGCCAGCAGGCGTACTCCCGGACCCCCAATGGCGGATACGCAGTATTTT.

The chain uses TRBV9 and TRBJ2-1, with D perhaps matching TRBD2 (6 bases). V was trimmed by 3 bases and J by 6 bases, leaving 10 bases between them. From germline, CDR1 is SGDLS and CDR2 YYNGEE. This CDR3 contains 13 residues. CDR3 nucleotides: TGTGCCAGCAGCGAAGGAGGGCCCAATGAGCAGTTCTTC. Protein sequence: CASSEGGPNEQFF.

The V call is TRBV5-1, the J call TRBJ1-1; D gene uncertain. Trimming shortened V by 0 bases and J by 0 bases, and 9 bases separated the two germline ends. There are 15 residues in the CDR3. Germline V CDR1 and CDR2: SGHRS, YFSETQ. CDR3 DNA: TGCGCCAGCAGCTTGGAACACATGGTGAACACTGAAGCTTTCTTT. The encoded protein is CASSLEHMVNTEAFF.

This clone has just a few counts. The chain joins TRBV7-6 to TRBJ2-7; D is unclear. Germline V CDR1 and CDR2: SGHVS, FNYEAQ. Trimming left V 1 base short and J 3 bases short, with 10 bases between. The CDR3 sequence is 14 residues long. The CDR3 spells CASSLEGWSYEQYF. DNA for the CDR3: TGTGCCAGCAGCTTAGAGGGTTGGAGCTACGAGCAGTACTTC.

The CDR3 region is CASSARGLAGGVSTDTQYF. DNA for the CDR3: TGTGCCAGCAGCGCCAGAGGACTAGCGGGAGGGGTTAGCACAGATACGCAGTATTTT. The chain has TRBV9 and TRBJ2-3; the match to TRBD2 covers 15 bases. The V gene end was trimmed by 3 bases and the J gene end by 0 bases; junction bases not matched to a gene: 8. The CDR3 contains 19 residues. Germline lookup yields CDR1 SGDLS and CDR2 YYNGEE.

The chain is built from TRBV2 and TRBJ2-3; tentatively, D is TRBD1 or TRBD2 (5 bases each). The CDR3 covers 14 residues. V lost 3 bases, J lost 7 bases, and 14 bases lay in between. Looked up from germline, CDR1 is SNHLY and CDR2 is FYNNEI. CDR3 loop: CASSDGTLGNTQYF. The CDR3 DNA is TGTGCCAGCAGTGACGGGACCTTAGGGAATACGCAGTATTTT.

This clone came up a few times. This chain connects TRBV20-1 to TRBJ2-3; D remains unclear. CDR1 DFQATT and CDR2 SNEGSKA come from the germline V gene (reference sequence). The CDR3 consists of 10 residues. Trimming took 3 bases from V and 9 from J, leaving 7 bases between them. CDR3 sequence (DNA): TGCAGTGCTAGCGAGCAAACGCAGTATTTT. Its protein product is CSASEQTQYF.

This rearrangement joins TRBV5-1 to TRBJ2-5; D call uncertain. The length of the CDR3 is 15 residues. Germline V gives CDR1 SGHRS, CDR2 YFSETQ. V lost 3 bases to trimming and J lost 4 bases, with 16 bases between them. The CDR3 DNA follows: TGCGCCAGCAGCTACGATTATCTAAGGGCAGAGACCCAGTACTTC. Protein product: CASSYDYLRAETQYF.

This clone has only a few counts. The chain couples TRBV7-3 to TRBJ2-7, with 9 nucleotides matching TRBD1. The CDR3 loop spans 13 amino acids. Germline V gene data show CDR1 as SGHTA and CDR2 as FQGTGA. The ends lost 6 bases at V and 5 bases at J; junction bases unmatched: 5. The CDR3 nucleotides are TGTGCCAGCAGTTGGGGACAGGGACACGAGCAGTACTTC. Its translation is CASSWGQGHEQYF.

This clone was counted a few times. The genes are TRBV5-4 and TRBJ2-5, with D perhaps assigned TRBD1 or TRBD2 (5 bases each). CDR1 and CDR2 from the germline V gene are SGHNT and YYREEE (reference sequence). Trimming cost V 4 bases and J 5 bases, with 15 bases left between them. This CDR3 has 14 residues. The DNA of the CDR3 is TGTGCCAGCAGCCGGCTCGGGACGGGGGAGACCCAGTACTTC. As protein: CASSRLGTGETQYF.